This T cell receptor (beta chain) was captured in a study of shared clonotypes between healthy human individuals. The V end was cut by 2 bases, the J end by 5 bases, with 9 bases between. The CDR3 is 13 amino acids. The germline V gene has CDR1 SGHVS and CDR2 FNYEAQ. The authors' processing: ImmunoSEQ output held junction-only sequences without quality scores, so filtering differed. Produced via immunoSEQ multiplex PCR; TCRdb's table is partial and in-frame only. V, J and clone size derive from that table, while D and trimming were established from the DNA sequence. This table has about 490,000 clones, over 75% appearing once. Genomic DNA of unsorted samples came from around 84 million PBMCs.

The clonotype was recovered from a middle-aged woman in good health. Some clones in this sample may be carry-over from other donors' samples. The specimen was PBMCs. The gene calls are TRBV7-6 and TRBJ2-5; D is perhaps TRBD2 (6 bases). Written as DNA, the CDR3 is TGTGCCAGCAGCTTACCTCGGGGGGAGACCCAGTACTTC. Its translation is CASSLPRGETQYF. Combining the CDR3 with reference TRBV7-6 and TRBJ2-5 gives the whole variable domain GAGVSQSPRYKVTKRGQDVALRCDPISGHVSLYWYRQALGQGPEFLTYFNYEAQQDKSGLPNDRFSAERPEGSISTLTIQRTEQRDSAMYRCASSLPRGETQYFGPGTRLLVL.